Listed below are T cell receptor beta chains from one sample, sequenced in a study of blood T cells in healthy people across ages. TCRdb reprocessed the 5' RACE reads via MiXCR and lists one record per CDR3 protein. The profile shows hundreds of thousands of distinct CDR3 sequences, approximately 49% of them singletons. The sequenced material came from blood. The receptors originated from a young man in good health. The CDR3 runs from the conserved cysteine through the conserved F or W. A D gene is named only where the DNA matches it firmly. Size is stated for part of the rows, as once, few or many counts, or as a class when the clone is expanded.

clone_size j_call v_call d_call cdr3_nt cdr3_aa
NA TRBJ2-1 TRBV18 NA TGTGCCAGCTCCGTGGCGCGGACGCAGTTCTTC CASSVARTQFF
many TRBJ1-2 TRBV7-9 NA TGTGCCAGCAGCTTAGGCCAGATCTATGGCTACACCTTC CASSLGQIYGYTF
NA TRBJ2-1 TRBV6-4 NA TGTGCCAGCAGTGTGACAGCGATAGACAATGAGCAGTTCTTC CASSVTAIDNEQFF
NA TRBJ1-1 TRBV6-2/TRBV6-3 NA TGTGCCAGCAGTCGTAGCAGTGAAGCTTTCTTT CASSRSSEAFF
many TRBJ2-7 TRBV20-1 NA TGCAGTGCTAGCGAAGACAACTACGAGCAGTACTTC CSASEDNYEQYF
NA TRBJ1-2 TRBV5-1 TRBD1 TGCGCCAGCAGCCCCGACAGGGCCGGCTACACCTTC CASSPDRAGYTF
few TRBJ2-7 TRBV12-3/TRBV12-4 NA TGTGCCAGCAGTTTCGCGGACGGCCCCTACGAGCAGTACTTC CASSFADGPYEQYF
few TRBJ2-7 TRBV5-1 NA TGCGCCAGCAGCTTTCTCAGGGACACGTCCTACGAGCAGTACTTC CASSFLRDTSYEQYF
NA TRBJ2-2 TRBV5-4 TRBD1 TGTGCCAGCAGCGCCCGGACAGGGGGCGTCACCGGGGAGCTGTTTTTT CASSARTGGVTGELFF
NA TRBJ1-2 TRBV28 NA TGTGCCAGCACCCGAATGGGTGACTACACCTTC CASTRMGDYTF
NA TRBJ1-1 TRBV11-2 NA TGTGCCAGCAGCTTAGAAGGGGGGACCCTCTTACCGAACACTGAAGCTTTCTTT CASSLEGGTLLPNTEAFF
NA TRBJ2-7 TRBV4-2 NA TGTGCCAGCCCTGGGCCCTACGAGCAGTACTTC CASPGPYEQYF
once TRBJ2-7 TRBV11-2 NA TGTGCCAGCAGCTCTACCGACGGGCCCTACGAGCAGTACTTC CASSSTDGPYEQYF
NA TRBJ2-7 TRBV29-1 TRBD1 TGCAGCGTACTGAATACAGGGGGCGAGCAGTACTTC CSVLNTGGEQYF
many TRBJ1-2 TRBV28 NA TGTGCCAGCAGGGCCTCCTATGGCTACACCTTC CASRASYGYTF
once TRBJ2-3 TRBV29-1 NA TGCAGCGTTCACCCAACCGGTGCTAGCACAGATACGCAGTATTTT CSVHPTGASTDTQYF
NA TRBJ2-7 TRBV29-1 NA TGCAGCGGTGGACAGACCTACGAGCAGTACTTC CSGGQTYEQYF
NA TRBJ2-5 TRBV5-4 NA TGTGCCAGCAGCTCAAAGACGCTATCCCAAGAGACCCAGTACTTC CASSSKTLSQETQYF
few TRBJ1-2 TRBV6-4 NA TGTGCCAGCAGTGACTCCGCAGGGGCTGGCTACACCTTC CASSDSAGAGYTF
NA TRBJ1-6 TRBV5-6 TRBD1 TGTGCCAGCAGCTTGGACAGGGGGCTTTCACCCCTCCACTTT CASSLDRGLSPLHF
NA TRBJ2-5 TRBV29-1 TRBD2 TGCAGCGTTGAAGGATGGGCTAGCGGGGGGACTTTTCCTGAGACCCAGTACTTC CSVEGWASGGTFPETQYF
NA TRBJ2-7 TRBV5-1 NA TGCGCCAGCAGCGTGGAGGCAAGCGAGCGCGAGCAGTACTTC CASSVEASEREQYF
NA TRBJ1-1 TRBV14 NA TGTGCCAGCAGCCAGGCTACCGGGACACCAGCTTTCTTT CASSQATGTPAFF
NA TRBJ2-5 TRBV28 NA TGTGCCAGCAGTGGGACCTGGGGGTCTCCAACCTCCCAGTACCAAGAGACCCAGTACTTC CASSGTWGSPTSQYQETQYF
few TRBJ2-7 TRBV6-2/TRBV6-3 NA TGTGCCAGCAGCCCCCGGGCCGAAGTTCTCTACGAGCAGTACTTC CASSPRAEVLYEQYF
NA TRBJ2-7 TRBV29-1 TRBD1 TGCAGCGGGCACAGGGGGGACGAGCAGTACTTC CSGHRGDEQYF
NA TRBJ1-4 TRBV20-1 TRBD1 TGCAGTGCTAGAGACCCCGGACAGGGGACGGAAAAACTGTTTTTT CSARDPGQGTEKLFF
NA TRBJ2-2 TRBV24-1 TRBD1 TGTGCCACCGCGCCGGGACAGCACACCGGGGAGCTGTTTTTT CATAPGQHTGELFF
few TRBJ2-7 TRBV29-1 NA TGCAGCTCTGCTGTGGGGATTCCGGGACTGAGCTCCTACGAGCAGTACTTC CSSAVGIPGLSSYEQYF
NA TRBJ2-1 TRBV18 TRBD2 TGTGCCAGCTCCCGGGGAGTAGCGGGGGGAAATGAGCAGTTCTTC CASSRGVAGGNEQFF
NA TRBJ2-7 TRBV5-1 TRBD2 TGCGCCAGCAGACCAGGGACTACTTCCTACGAGCAGTACTTC CASRPGTTSYEQYF
NA TRBJ2-7 TRBV20-1 TRBD2 TGCAGTGCTCAGGGGGGACTAGCATGGGGTGAGCAGTACTTC CSAQGGLAWGEQYF
NA TRBJ2-7 TRBV28 NA TGTGCCAGCAGTCCACGCTTAGGGTCCTACGAGCAGTACTTC CASSPRLGSYEQYF